The rows below give T cell receptor beta chains drawn from one sample of a study of somatic mutations in cytotoxic T cells in rheumatoid arthritis. Generated by immunoSEQ multiplex PCR, the TCRdb table keeps only in-frame clones and is missing some. The sample has more than 8,000 clones; approximately 90% are singletons. Specimen: CD4+ T cells sorted from blood. The source of these receptors is a woman in her late teens or twenties with rheumatoid arthritis. CDR3s include the opening cysteine and the closing phenylalanine or tryptophan. Fields, in order: D gene, V gene, clone size, J gene, CDR3 protein, CDR3 DNA. A D gene is named only where the DNA matches it firmly. Only part of the rows carry a size: once, few, many, or a class if the clone is expanded.

-	TRBV7-2	-	TRBJ1-5	CASSLSSGVQPQHF	TGTGCCAGCAGCTTATCCTCAGGGGTTCAGCCCCAGCATTTT
TRBD1	TRBV28	-	TRBJ1-1	CASSTGDRQNTEAFF	TGTGCCAGCAGTACCGGGGACAGGCAGAACACTGAAGCTTTCTTT
-	TRBV5-1	-	TRBJ2-1	CASSQTSIVGPPAGSYNEQFF	TGCGCCAGCAGTCAAACCTCAATTGTGGGCCCACCAGCGGGCTCCTACAATGAGCAGTTCTTC
-	TRBV11-2	-	TRBJ1-6	CASSPTAQVKYNSPLHF	TGTGCCAGCAGCCCCACGGCGCAGGTGAAGTATAATTCACCCCTCCACTTT
-	TRBV28	-	TRBJ1-1	CASSRTAGWGAFF	TGTGCCAGCAGCCGGACCGCGGGGTGGGGAGCTTTCTTT
TRBD2	TRBV7-2	-	TRBJ2-1	CASSLVYGTSSYNEQFF	TGTGCCAGCAGCTTAGTTTATGGGACTAGCTCCTACAATGAGCAGTTCTTC
-	TRBV6-1	-	TRBJ1-5	CASSEGAALNQPQHF	TGTGCCAGCAGTGAAGGGGCAGCCCTGAATCAGCCCCAGCATTTT
-	TRBV7-6	-	TRBJ2-7	CASSLSPGDSYEQYF	TGTGCCAGCAGCTTATCGCCGGGGGATTCCTACGAGCAGTACTTC
TRBD1	TRBV18	-	TRBJ1-4	CASSPGTENEKLFF	TGTGCCAGCTCACCGGGGACAGAAAATGAAAAACTGTTTTTT
TRBD1	TRBV9	once	TRBJ1-3	CASSVGDRARGNTIYF	TGTGCCAGCAGCGTAGGAGACAGGGCGAGAGGAAACACCATATATTTT
-	TRBV27	-	TRBJ1-2	CASSPSQNRNYGYTF	TGTGCCAGCAGTCCTTCCCAGAACCGAAACTATGGCTACACCTTC
TRBD2	TRBV6-4	-	TRBJ2-7	CASSDSWGGEQYF	TGTGCCAGCAGTGACTCATGGGGAGGGGAGCAGTACTTC
TRBD1	TRBV19	-	TRBJ1-1	CASSIETGVGNTEAFF	TGTGCCAGTAGTATAGAAACAGGGGTTGGGAACACTGAAGCTTTCTTT
-	TRBV27	-	TRBJ1-2	CASSLSTRGSGSYGYTF	TGTGCCAGCAGTTTAAGTACAAGGGGCAGTGGGTCCTATGGCTACACCTTC
TRBD1	TRBV11-2	-	TRBJ2-7	CASSPVKRTGPYEQYF	TGTGCCAGCAGCCCAGTAAAGCGGACAGGGCCCTACGAGCAGTACTTC
-	TRBV18	-	TRBJ2-1	CASSPERAYNEQFF	TGTGCCAGCTCACCCGAGAGGGCCTACAATGAGCAGTTCTTC
-	TRBV5-6	-	TRBJ1-1	CASSPVSWAGIGTEAFF	TGTGCCAGCAGTCCCGTGAGCTGGGCAGGGATCGGCACTGAAGCTTTCTTT
TRBD1	TRBV25-1	few	TRBJ1-4	CASSKTGGREKLFF	TGTGCCAGCAGTAAGACAGGGGGTCGCGAAAAACTGTTTTTT
-	TRBV10-3	once	TRBJ1-1	CAISESGGALNTEAFF	TGTGCCATCAGTGAGTCTGGCGGGGCATTGAACACTGAAGCTTTCTTT
TRBD1	TRBV4-2	-	TRBJ2-1	CASSHRGQGQGYNEQFF	TGTGCCAGCAGCCACCGAGGACAGGGCCAGGGGTACAATGAGCAGTTCTTC
-	TRBV30	-	TRBJ1-2	CAWSPGDGYTF	TGTGCCTGGAGTCCCGGGGATGGCTACACCTTC
TRBD1	TRBV6-5	-	TRBJ1-2	CASSYISGQALPAF	TGTGCCAGCAGTTACATATCGGGACAGGCCCTCCCCGCCTTC
-	TRBV19	few	TRBJ1-5	CASSVSRGPQHF	TGTGCCAGTAGTGTCTCCAGGGGGCCCCAGCATTTT
-	TRBV27	-	TRBJ1-2	CASSATGTPDGYTF	TGTGCCAGCAGTGCCACGGGGACACCCGATGGCTACACCTTC
-	TRBV29-1	-	TRBJ2-2	CSVGKEGAGELFF	TGCAGCGTTGGGAAGGAGGGGGCAGGGGAGCTGTTTTTT
-	TRBV11-2	-	TRBJ1-1	CASSLDRAISVEAFF	TGTGCCAGCAGCTTAGATCGAGCCATTTCGGTCGAAGCTTTCTTT
TRBD1	TRBV28	-	TRBJ1-6	CASSPHRGTGKSPLHF	TGTGCCAGCAGCCCACACAGGGGGACTGGGAAATCACCCCTCCACTTT
TRBD2	TRBV5-5	-	TRBJ2-3	CASKAGGPLGTDTQYF	TGTGCCAGCAAAGCGGGGGGACCTCTGGGCACAGATACGCAGTATTTT
-	TRBV6-1	few	TRBJ1-4	CATSMGAGEKLFF	TGTGCCACCTCGATGGGGGCGGGTGAAAAACTGTTTTTT
-	TRBV9	once	TRBJ1-6	CASSTRGEYNSPLHF	TGTGCCAGCAGCACCCGTGGAGAGTATAATTCACCCCTCCACTTT
-	TRBV5-6	once	TRBJ2-7	CASSRRGYEQYF	TGTGCCAGCAGCCGAAGGGGGTACGAGCAGTACTTC
-	TRBV28	-	TRBJ1-1	CASSLLVYGVAFF	TGTGCCAGCAGTTTGTTGGTTTACGGGGTAGCTTTCTTT
TRBD2	TRBV7-9	-	TRBJ2-3	CASRPWTSGGTDTQYF	TGTGCCAGCAGACCCTGGACTAGCGGGGGCACAGATACGCAGTATTTT
-	TRBV6-5	-	TRBJ2-7	CASSYSRTAYEQYF	TGTGCCAGCAGTTACTCGAGGACAGCCTACGAGCAGTACTTC
TRBD1	TRBV9	-	TRBJ1-2	CASSVSQGGPTDPIGYTF	TGTGCCAGCAGCGTAAGTCAGGGGGGACCGACCGACCCCATCGGCTACACCTTC
-	TRBV7-2	-	TRBJ1-2	CASSLAGEPYGYTF	TGTGCCAGCAGCTTGGCGGGGGAGCCTTATGGCTACACCTTC
TRBD1	TRBV19	-	TRBJ1-5	CASSAGTGDQPQHF	TGTGCCAGTAGTGCAGGGACAGGGGATCAGCCCCAGCATTTT
-	TRBV21-1	-	TRBJ2-2	CASSKNVGEGTGELFF	-
-	TRBV18	-	TRBJ2-7	CASSRTDSYEQYF	TGTGCCAGCTCACGGACAGACTCCTACGAGCAGTACTTC
-	TRBV6-5	-	TRBJ1-5	CASSSETARNQPQHF	TGTGCCAGCAGTTCCGAGACAGCGAGAAATCAGCCCCAGCATTTT
TRBD2	TRBV7-9	-	TRBJ2-1	CASSFLAGTYNEQFF	TGTGCCAGCAGCTTCCTAGCGGGGACCTACAATGAGCAGTTCTTC
TRBD2	TRBV9	-	TRBJ2-2	CASSASGGNTGELFF	TGTGCCAGCAGCGCTAGCGGGGGGAACACCGGGGAGCTGTTTTTT
TRBD2	TRBV19	-	TRBJ2-3	CASSTAGGAFTDTQYF	TGTGCCAGTAGTACCGCCGGGGGGGCCTTTACAGATACGCAGTATTTT